The T cell receptor (beta chain) described here comes from a study of blood T cell repertoires in COVID-19. This clone appeared a single time. The CDR3 runs 15 residues. Germline V gene sequence: CDR1 LNHDA, CDR2 SQIVND (reference sequence). Losses at the gene ends were 5 bases for V and 3 bases for J; bases not matched to a gene: 7. The data were produced by immunoSEQ multiplex PCR, yet TCRdb's version contains in-frame clones alone and is incomplete. The table shows 95,000 to 100,000 clones, with 85% to 95% occurring only once. This chain uses TRBV19 with TRBJ1-1; 9 nucleotides agree with TRBD1. The sample was peripheral blood. The sequence was collected from a man in his forties or fifties with active COVID-19. The CDR3 coding sequence is TGTGCCAGTAGTGTTCACAGGGGGCCTGACACTGAAGCTTTCTTT. Its protein is CASSVHRGPDTEAFF.